This TCR beta chain was captured in a study of cytomegalovirus exposure and HLA in healthy donors. As to this clone: Its antigen is not identified.

Trimming pared 7 bases from V and 2 bases from J, leaving 8 bases between. The length of the CDR3 is 13 residues. The germline V gene has CDR1 MNHEY and CDR2 SMNVEV (reference sequence). Amplification used 60 Vbeta primers and 13 Jbeta primers. Produced via immunoSEQ multiplex PCR; TCRdb's table is partial and in-frame only. The data contain about 97,000 clones, around 68% of them singletons. Study conclusions and caveats: One variant, a missense change in DCLRE1C, was linked in a later analysis to TCR beta V- and J-gene trimming.

Sequenced material: PBMCs. This receptor was taken from a human donor in good health. The chain links TRBV27 to TRBJ2-2, with D unclear. The CDR3 DNA follows: TGTGCCAGCACCCTAGGTAACACCGGGGAGCTGTTTTTT. Its translation: CASTLGNTGELFF.